The 17 T cell receptor beta chains below come from one sample, sequenced in a study of CD8 T cells in Susac syndrome. Reverse transcription of about 0.45 to 1 ug RNA used random hexamers. TCRdb re-derived calls from the immunoSEQ multiplex PCR reads in MiXCR, one entry per CDR3 protein. The sample contains 65,000 to 90,000 distinct CDR3 sequences, roughly 95% of which appear only once. The sample consisted of CD8+ T cells from PBMCs. The receptors derive from a human donor with multiple sclerosis.

The gene calls are TRBV29-1 and TRBJ1-1, with 9 bases that match TRBD1. Germline CDR1 and CDR2: SQVTM and ANQGSEA. Trimming at V came to 5 bases and at J to 4 bases, leaving 11 bases not matched to a gene. This CDR3 is 15 amino acids long. CDR3 residues: CSVWGTGPGGTEAFF. Here the CDR3 DNA reads TGCAGCGTTTGGGGGACAGGGCCCGGCGGCACTGAAGCTTTCTTT.

This clonotype came up once. CDR3 loop: CACSTGTASYEQYF. Here the CDR3 DNA reads TGTGCCTGTTCCACCGGGACAGCCTCCTACGAGCAGTACTTC. V usage is TRBV30 and J usage is TRBJ2-7; 7 nucleotides match TRBD1. Germline lookup yields CDR1 GTSNPN and CDR2 SVGIG (reference sequence). This CDR3 spans 14 amino acids. After removal of 6 bases from V and 0 bases from J, the junction contained 8 bases not matched to a gene.

CDR3 nucleotide sequence: TGTGCCAGCAGTGCCCCCGAGACCGAACGCACCCAAGCTTTCTTT. Translated, it gives CASSAPETERTQAFF. The chain is built from TRBV12-3 or TRBV12-4 and TRBJ1-1, with D hard to call. CDR3 size: 15 residues. V was trimmed by 5 bases and J by 9 bases, leaving 22 bases between them.

The chain couples TRBV29-1 to TRBJ2-7, with 9 bases lining up with TRBD1. CDR1 is SQVTM, CDR2 ANQGSEA, per germline. V was clipped by 1 base and J by 10 bases; unmatched bases: 11. This CDR3 contains 14 residues. The chain's CDR3 is CSVEGTGGLQDQYF. CDR3 bases: TGCAGCGTTGAAGGAACAGGGGGCTTGCAGGACCAGTACTTC.

This chain connects TRBV30 to TRBJ1-5; weak D call: TRBD1 (6 bases). V lost 1 base and J 5 bases, leaving 9 bases between the germline ends. Looked up from germline, CDR1 is GTSNPN and CDR2 is SVGIG (reference sequence). The CDR3 is 13 amino acids. CDR3 amino acids: CAWSGPGDQPQHF. CDR3 bases: TGTGCCTGGAGTGGACCAGGGGATCAGCCCCAGCATTTT.

The chain is built from TRBV29-1 and TRBJ1-3; D might be TRBD1 (5 bases). The CDR3 runs 12 residues. Germline V gene sequence: CDR1 SQVTM, CDR2 ANQGSEA. Trimming left V 1 base short and J 4 bases short, with 5 bases between. CDR3 loop: CSVEGGGNTIYF. The CDR3 nucleotides read TGCAGCGTTGAAGGGGGCGGAAACACCATATATTTT.

The J gene is TRBJ2-1, the V gene TRBV6-5; D ambiguous. This CDR3 has 12 residues. Trimming removed 2 bases from V and 8 bases from J, with 7 bases in between. CDR1 and CDR2 (germline): MNHEY, SVGAGI. CDR3 sequence: CASSYGVDEQFF. The CDR3 nucleotides read TGTGCCAGCAGTTACGGCGTCGATGAGCAGTTCTTC.

This chain connects TRBV29-1 to TRBJ1-1; D is uncertain. V was cut by 3 bases and J by 1 base, with 9 bases left in between. CDR3 length: 13 residues. CDR1 and CDR2 from the germline V gene are SQVTM and ANQGSEA. The DNA for the CDR3 is TGCAGCGTTGACCCGTCTGGGAACACTGAAGCTTTCTTT. As protein: CSVDPSGNTEAFF.

The chain couples TRBV20-1 to TRBJ2-3; 8 bases agree with TRBD2. Germline CDR1 DFQATT, CDR2 SNEGSKA (reference sequence). With 0 bases clipped from V and 1 base from J, the junction kept 15 bases outside the gene matches. CDR3 length: 19 amino acids. The chain's CDR3 is CSARERLAPASQGTDTQYF. CDR3 nucleotide sequence: TGCAGTGCTAGAGAACGACTAGCGCCCGCGTCCCAGGGCACAGATACGCAGTATTTT.

This rearrangement joins TRBV5-1 to TRBJ2-1; possible D gene TRBD2, 5 bases. V was shortened by 4 bases and J by 9 bases, with 11 bases between the two germline ends. The CDR3 covers 12 residues. CDR1 is SGHRS and CDR2 is YFSETQ in the germline V gene. The CDR3 here is CASSPLALEQFF. The CDR3 region has the DNA TGCGCCAGCAGCCCCCTAGCACTTGAGCAGTTCTTC. Full variable domain (outside the CDR3, taken from reference TRBV5-1 and TRBJ2-1): KAGVTQTPRYLIKTRGQQVTLSCSPISGHRSVSWYQQTPGQGLQFLFEYFSETQRNKGNFPGRFSGRQFSNSRSEMNVSTLELGDSALYLCASSPLALEQFFGPGTRLTVL.

CDR3 in amino acids: CASSTGGREQYF. Here the CDR3 DNA reads TGTGCCAGCAGCACGGGGGGTAGGGAGCAGTACTTC. The chain couples TRBV27 to TRBJ2-7, with 7 bases lining up with TRBD2. Per germline, CDR1 MNHEY and CDR2 SMNVEV (reference sequence). This CDR3 has 12 residues. Trimming took 6 bases from V and 7 from J; bases not matched to a gene: 6.

J is TRBJ1-1 and V is TRBV6-1; a possible D gene is TRBD1 (6 bases). Per the germline V gene, CDR1 is MNHNS and CDR2 is SASEGT. CDR3 length: 17 residues. V shed 7 bases and J shed 1 base, with 22 bases lying between them. CDR3 sequence reads: CASNLGLDRTKNTEAFF. The CDR3, as DNA: TGTGCCAGCAACCTCGGGTTGGACAGAACCAAGAACACTGAAGCTTTCTTT.

CDR3 bases: TGCGCCAGCAGCCTCCCGGGACTCATAAGCACAGATACGCAGTATTTT. Residues: CASSLPGLISTDTQYF. The rearrangement links TRBV4-1 to TRBJ2-3, with D perhaps TRBD2 (6 bases). CDR3 length: 16 amino acids. The germline CDR1 and CDR2 sequences are MGHRA and YSYEKL. Trimming removed 4 bases from V and 0 bases from J, with 14 bases in between.

The rearrangement uses TRBV30 and TRBJ2-3; D remains ambiguous. Germline V gene sequence: CDR1 GTSNPN, CDR2 SVGIG (reference sequence). The V gene lost 3 bases and the J gene lost 6 bases, with 10 bases spanning the gap. This CDR3 region has 12 residues. Written as DNA, the CDR3 is TGTGCCTGGAGGGCCTCGCGGGATACGCAGTATTTT. Translated, it gives CAWRASRDTQYF.

The chain carries TRBV12-3 or TRBV12-4 and TRBJ2-7, with D perhaps matching TRBD1 or TRBD2 (5 bases each). Trimming stripped 6 bases from V and 7 bases from J, with 16 bases between. The CDR3 has 13 amino acids. DNA for the CDR3: TGTGCCAGCAGCCCCGGGACGGCTTGGGAGCAGTACTTC. Translated: CASSPGTAWEQYF.

The CDR3 sequence: CASSFLGQGGMQTQYF. In DNA form, the CDR3 reads TGTGCCAGCAGCTTCTTGGGCCAGGGTGGAATGCAGACCCAGTACTTC. V usage is TRBV13 and J usage is TRBJ2-5; tentatively, D is TRBD1 (5 bases). CDR1 and CDR2 (germline): PRHDT, FYEKMQ (reference sequence). CDR3 size: 16 residues. V dropped 3 bases and J dropped 6 bases, with 20 bases sitting between them.

The gene calls are TRBV29-1 and TRBJ2-5; possibly TRBD1 for D (5 bases). The CDR3 loop spans 12 amino acids. Germline V CDR1 and CDR2: SQVTM, ANQGSEA. Trimming cost V 7 bases and J 4 bases, with 13 bases left between them. The CDR3 DNA reads TGCAGCGCCCTTGGGGCACCAGAGACCCAGTACTTC. It translates to CSALGAPETQYF.